This TCR beta chain was obtained from a study of blood T cell repertoires in COVID-19. Study summary: COVID-19 samples from acute and convalescent phases originated in the United States, Italy and Spain. The cDNA or gDNA used as material had been derived from T cells, B-cell-depleted T cells, or PBMCs.

The germline CDR1 and CDR2 sequences are SGHRS and YFSETQ. V dropped 0 bases and J dropped 6 bases, with 9 bases sitting between them. The CDR3 runs 13 residues. In the original workflow: Quantification of nucleated cells was approximated via reference gene primer amplification. The repertoire was sequenced with immunoSEQ multiplex PCR; TCRdb's copy has only in-frame clones and lacks some. V and J calls and clone size are given by that table; D and trimming were obtained from the DNA. The table records 25,000 to 35,000 clones, approximately 79% of them present only once. The V and J genes are TRBV5-1 and TRBJ1-2; D not resolved. The sequence was collected from a man older than 75 with active or convalescent COVID-19. Sequencing input: peripheral blood. The CDR3: CASSLDTEDGYTF. CDR3 sequence (DNA): TGCGCCAGCAGCTTGGACACGGAGGATGGCTACACCTTC.